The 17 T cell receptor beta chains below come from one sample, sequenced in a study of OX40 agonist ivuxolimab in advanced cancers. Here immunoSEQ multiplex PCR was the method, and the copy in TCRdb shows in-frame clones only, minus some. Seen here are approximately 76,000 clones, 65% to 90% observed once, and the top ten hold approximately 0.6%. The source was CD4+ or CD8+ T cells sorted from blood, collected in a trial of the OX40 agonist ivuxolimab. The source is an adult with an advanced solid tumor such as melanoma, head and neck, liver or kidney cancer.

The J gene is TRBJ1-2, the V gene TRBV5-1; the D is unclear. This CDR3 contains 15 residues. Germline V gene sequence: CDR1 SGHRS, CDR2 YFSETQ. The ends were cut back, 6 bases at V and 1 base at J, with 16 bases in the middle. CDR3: CASTGRPANNYGYTF. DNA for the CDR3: TGCGCCAGCACCGGGAGGCCAGCCAATAACTATGGCTACACCTTC.

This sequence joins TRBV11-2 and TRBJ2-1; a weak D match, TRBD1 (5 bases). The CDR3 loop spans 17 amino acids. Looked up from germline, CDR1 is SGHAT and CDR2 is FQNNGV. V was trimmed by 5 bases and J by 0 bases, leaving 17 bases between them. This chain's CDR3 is CASSGRQKVGSYNEQFF. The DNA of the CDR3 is TGTGCCAGCAGCGGGCGACAGAAAGTGGGCTCCTACAATGAGCAGTTCTTC.

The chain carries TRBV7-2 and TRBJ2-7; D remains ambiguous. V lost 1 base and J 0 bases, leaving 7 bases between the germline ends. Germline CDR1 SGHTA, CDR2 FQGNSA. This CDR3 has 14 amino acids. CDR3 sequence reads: CASSLGRSSYEQYF. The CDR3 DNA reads TGTGCCAGCAGCTTAGGCAGGAGCTCCTACGAGCAGTACTTC.

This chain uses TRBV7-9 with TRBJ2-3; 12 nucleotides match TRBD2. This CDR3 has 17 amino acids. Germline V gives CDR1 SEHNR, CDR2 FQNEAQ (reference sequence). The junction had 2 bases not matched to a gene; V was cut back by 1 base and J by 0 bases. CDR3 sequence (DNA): TGTGCCAGCAGCTTAGGACTAGCGGGGGCGAGCACAGATACGCAGTATTTT. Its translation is CASSLGLAGASTDTQYF.

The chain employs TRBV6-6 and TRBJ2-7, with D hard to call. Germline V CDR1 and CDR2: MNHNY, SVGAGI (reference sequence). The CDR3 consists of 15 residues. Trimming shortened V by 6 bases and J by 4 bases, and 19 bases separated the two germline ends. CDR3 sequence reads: CASSLLTITAYEQYF. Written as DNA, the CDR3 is TGTGCCAGCAGCCTCCTCACGATAACGGCGTACGAGCAGTACTTC.

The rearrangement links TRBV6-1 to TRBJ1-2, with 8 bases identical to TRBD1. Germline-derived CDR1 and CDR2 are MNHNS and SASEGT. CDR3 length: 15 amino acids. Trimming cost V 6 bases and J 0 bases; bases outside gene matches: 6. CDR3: CASRARTGTNYGYTF. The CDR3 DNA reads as TGTGCCAGCAGGGCTCGGACAGGGACTAACTATGGCTACACCTTC.

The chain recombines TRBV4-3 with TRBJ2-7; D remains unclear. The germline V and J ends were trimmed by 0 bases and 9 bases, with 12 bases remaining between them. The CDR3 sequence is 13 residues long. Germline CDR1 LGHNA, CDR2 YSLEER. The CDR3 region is CASSQDGSLRQYF. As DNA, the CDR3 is TGCGCCAGCAGCCAAGATGGCAGCCTTCGGCAGTACTTC.

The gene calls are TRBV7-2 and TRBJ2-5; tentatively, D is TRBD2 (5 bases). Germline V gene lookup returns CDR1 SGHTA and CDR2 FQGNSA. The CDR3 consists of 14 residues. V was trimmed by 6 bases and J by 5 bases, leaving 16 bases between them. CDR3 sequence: CASRRVREWETQYF. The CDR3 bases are TGTGCCAGCAGACGGGTTAGGGAGTGGGAGACCCAGTACTTC.

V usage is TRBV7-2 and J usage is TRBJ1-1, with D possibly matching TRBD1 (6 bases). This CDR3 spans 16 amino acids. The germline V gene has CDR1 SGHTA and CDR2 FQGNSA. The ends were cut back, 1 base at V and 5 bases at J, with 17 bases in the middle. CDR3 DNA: TGTGCCAGCAGCTTAGGGGGCGGCAGGGGATGGACTGAAGCTTTCTTT. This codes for CASSLGGGRGWTEAFF.

The CDR3 loop is CASSFQRGDQETQYF. The CDR3 region has the DNA TGTGCCAGCAGCTTCCAGCGGGGGGACCAAGAGACCCAGTACTTC. V and J are TRBV11-2 and TRBJ2-5, with 9 bases fitting TRBD2. Trimming removed 3 bases from V and 0 bases from J; junction bases left unmatched: 2. Germline lookup yields CDR1 SGHAT and CDR2 FQNNGV. The CDR3 consists of 15 residues.

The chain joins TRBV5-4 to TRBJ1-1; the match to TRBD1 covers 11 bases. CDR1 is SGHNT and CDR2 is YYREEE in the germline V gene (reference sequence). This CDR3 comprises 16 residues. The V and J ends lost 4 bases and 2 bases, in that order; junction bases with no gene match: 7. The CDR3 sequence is CASSLGGTGGNTEAFF. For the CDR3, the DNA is TGTGCCAGCAGCCTGGGTGGGACAGGGGGAAACACTGAAGCTTTCTTT.

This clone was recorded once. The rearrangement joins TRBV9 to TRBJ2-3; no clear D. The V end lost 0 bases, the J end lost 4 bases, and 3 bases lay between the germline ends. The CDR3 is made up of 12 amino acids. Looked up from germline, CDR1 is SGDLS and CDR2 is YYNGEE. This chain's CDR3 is CASSVDSDTQYF. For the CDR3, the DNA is TGTGCCAGCAGCGTAGATTCAGATACGCAGTATTTT.

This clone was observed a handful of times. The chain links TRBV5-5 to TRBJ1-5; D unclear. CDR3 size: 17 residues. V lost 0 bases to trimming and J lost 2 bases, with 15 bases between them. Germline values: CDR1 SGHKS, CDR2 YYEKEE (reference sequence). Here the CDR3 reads CASSLAPAGWGNQPQHF. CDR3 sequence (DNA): TGTGCCAGCAGCTTGGCCCCGGCAGGCTGGGGCAATCAGCCCCAGCATTTT.

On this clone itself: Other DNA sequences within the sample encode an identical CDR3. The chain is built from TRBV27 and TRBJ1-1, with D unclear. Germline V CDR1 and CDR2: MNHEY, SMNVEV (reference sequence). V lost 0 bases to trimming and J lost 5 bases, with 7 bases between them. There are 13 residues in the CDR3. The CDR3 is CASSLSGFTEAFF. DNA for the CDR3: TGTGCCAGCAGTTTATCGGGGTTTACTGAAGCTTTCTTT.

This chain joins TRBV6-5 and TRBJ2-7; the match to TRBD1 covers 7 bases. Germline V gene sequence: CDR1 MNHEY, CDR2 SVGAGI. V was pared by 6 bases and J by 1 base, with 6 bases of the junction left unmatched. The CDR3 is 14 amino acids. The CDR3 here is CASSALGQSYEQYF. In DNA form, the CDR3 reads TGTGCCAGCAGCGCACTGGGACAGTCCTACGAGCAGTACTTC.

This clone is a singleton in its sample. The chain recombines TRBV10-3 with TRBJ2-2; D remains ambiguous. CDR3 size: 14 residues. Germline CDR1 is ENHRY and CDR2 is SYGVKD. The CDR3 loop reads CASSFPSNTGELFF. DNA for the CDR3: TGTGCTTCATCATTCCCGTCGAACACCGGGGAGCTGTTTTTT.

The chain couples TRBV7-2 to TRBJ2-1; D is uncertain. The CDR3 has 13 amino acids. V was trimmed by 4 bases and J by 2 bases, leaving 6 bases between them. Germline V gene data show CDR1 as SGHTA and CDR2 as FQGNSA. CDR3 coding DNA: TGTGCCAGCAGCTACGACACCTACAATGAGCAGTTCTTC. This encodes CASSYDTYNEQFF.